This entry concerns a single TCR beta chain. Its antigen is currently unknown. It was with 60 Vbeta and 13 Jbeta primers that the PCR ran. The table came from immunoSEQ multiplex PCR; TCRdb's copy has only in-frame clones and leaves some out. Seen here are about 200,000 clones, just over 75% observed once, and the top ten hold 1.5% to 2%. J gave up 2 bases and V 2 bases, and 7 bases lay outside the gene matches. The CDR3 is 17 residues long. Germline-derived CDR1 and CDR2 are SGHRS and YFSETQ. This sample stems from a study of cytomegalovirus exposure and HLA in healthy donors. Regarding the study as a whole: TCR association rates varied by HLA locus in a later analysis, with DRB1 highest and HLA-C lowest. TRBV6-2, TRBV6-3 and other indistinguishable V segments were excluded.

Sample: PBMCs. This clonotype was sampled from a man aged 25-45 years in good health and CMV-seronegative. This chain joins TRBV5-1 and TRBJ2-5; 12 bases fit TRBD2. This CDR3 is CASSFPSGRVSQETQYF. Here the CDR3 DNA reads TGCGCCAGCAGCTTCCCTAGCGGGAGGGTCTCTCAAGAGACCCAGTACTTC.